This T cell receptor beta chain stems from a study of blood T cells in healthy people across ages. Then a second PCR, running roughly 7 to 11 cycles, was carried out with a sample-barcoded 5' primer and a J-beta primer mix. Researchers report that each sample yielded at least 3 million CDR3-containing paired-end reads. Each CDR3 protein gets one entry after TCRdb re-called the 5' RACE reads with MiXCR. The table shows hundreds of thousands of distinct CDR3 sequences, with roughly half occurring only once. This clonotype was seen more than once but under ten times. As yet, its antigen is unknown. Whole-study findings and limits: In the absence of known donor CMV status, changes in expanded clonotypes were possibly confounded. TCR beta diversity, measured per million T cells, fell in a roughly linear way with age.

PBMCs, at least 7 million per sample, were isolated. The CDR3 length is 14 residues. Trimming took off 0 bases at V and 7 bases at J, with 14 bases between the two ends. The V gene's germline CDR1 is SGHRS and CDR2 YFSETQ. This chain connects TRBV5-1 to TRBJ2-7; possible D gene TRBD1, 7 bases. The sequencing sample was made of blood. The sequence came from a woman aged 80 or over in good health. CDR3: CASSLDAGGGEQYF. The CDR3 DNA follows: TGCGCCAGCAGCTTGGATGCAGGGGGAGGTGAGCAGTACTTC.